This T cell receptor (beta chain) was documented in a study of identifying expanded T cells in peripheral blood. With regard to this clone: Its specificity is not known.

Whole-study results and caveats: Technical replicates showed about 1.2 changed clones; around two weeks around 15; four weeks 19. Clone count variance between roughly 2-week samples rose with total template count.

Some clones are missing from TCRdb's copy, which holds only in-frame ones; the method was immunoSEQ multiplex PCR. This table holds about 110,000 clones, 85% to 90% found once. No infections or other immune events were documented during collection. Sequenced input: blood. This clonotype originated in a person between 18 and 69 years old in good health.

CDR3 region: CASSTGLAGGQSSYNEQFF. The CDR3 DNA reads TGCGCCAGCAGCACGGGACTAGCGGGGGGTCAGAGCTCCTACAATGAGCAGTTCTTC. This chain joins TRBV5-1 and TRBJ2-1; 15 nucleotides match TRBD2. From germline, CDR1 is SGHRS and CDR2 YFSETQ. V was pared by 4 bases and J by 0 bases, with 8 bases of the junction left unmatched. CDR3 size: 19 residues.